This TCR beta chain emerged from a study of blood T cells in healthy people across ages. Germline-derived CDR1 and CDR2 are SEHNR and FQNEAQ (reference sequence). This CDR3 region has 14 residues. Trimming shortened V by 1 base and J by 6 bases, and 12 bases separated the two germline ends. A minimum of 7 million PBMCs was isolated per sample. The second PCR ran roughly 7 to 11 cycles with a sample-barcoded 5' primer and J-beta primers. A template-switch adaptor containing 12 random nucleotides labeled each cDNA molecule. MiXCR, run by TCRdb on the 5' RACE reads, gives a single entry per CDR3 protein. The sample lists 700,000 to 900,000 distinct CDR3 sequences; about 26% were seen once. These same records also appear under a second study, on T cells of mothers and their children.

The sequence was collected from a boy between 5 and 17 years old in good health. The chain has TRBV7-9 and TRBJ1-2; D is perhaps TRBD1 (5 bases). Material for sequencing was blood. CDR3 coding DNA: TGTGCCAGCAGCTTAGGAGGTGGGGCTCATGGCTACACCTTC. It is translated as CASSLGGGAHGYTF.